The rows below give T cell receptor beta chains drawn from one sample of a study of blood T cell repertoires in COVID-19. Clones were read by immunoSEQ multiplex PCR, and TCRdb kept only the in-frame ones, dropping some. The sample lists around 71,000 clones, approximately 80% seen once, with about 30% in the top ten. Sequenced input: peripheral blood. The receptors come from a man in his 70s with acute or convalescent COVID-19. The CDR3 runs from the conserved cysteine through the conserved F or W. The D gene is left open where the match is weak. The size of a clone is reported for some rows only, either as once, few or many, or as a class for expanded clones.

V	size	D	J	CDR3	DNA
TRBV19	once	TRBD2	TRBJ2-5	CASSIGGRAGETQYF	TGTGCCAGTAGTATCGGCGGGAGGGCCGGGGAGACCCAGTACTTC
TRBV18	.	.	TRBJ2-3	CASSPRKELADTQYF	TGTGCCAGCTCACCACGGAAGGAGTTGGCAGATACGCAGTATTTT
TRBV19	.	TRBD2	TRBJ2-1	CASSELLAGGPRYNEQFF	TGTGCCAGTAGTGAACTACTAGCGGGAGGGCCTAGGTACAATGAGCAGTTCTTC
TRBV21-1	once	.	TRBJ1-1	CASSKKQNRPLNTEAFF	TGTGCCAGCAGCAAAAAGCAGAACAGGCCCTTGAACACTGAAGCTTTCTTT
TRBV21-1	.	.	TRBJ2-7	CASSKGEGTYEQYF	TGTGCCAGCAGCAAAGGCGAGGGTACCTACGAGCAGTACTTC
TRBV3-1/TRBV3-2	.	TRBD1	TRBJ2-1	CASSQTTGQGAYNEQFF	TGTGCCAGCAGCCAAACCACGGGACAGGGGGCTTACAATGAGCAGTTCTTC
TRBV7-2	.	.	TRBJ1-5	CASALSSNQPQHF	TGTGCCAGCGCATTGAGTAGCAATCAGCCCCAGCATTTT
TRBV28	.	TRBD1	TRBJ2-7	CASSQIAAGQGEYEQYF	TGTGCCAGCAGCCAAATAGCCGCTGGACAGGGGGAATACGAGCAGTACTTC
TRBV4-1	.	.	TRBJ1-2	CASSRDEGFDGYTF	TGCGCCAGCAGCCGAGACGAGGGTTTCGATGGCTACACCTTC
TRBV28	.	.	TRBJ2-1	CASSPILRLGPLRSANEQFF	TGTGCCAGCAGTCCTATCCTTAGACTAGGCCCCTTAAGATCGGCTAATGAGCAGTTCTTC
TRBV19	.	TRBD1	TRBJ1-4	CASSGTAATNEKLFF	TGTGCCAGTAGTGGGACAGCAGCAACTAATGAAAAACTGTTTTTT
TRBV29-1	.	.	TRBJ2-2	CSVDRNTGELFF	TGCAGCGTTGACAGGAACACCGGGGAGCTGTTTTTT
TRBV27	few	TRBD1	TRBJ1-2	CASSSTGFNYGYTF	TGTGCCAGCAGTTCGACAGGGTTTAACTATGGCTACACCTTC
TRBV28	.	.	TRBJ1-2	CASSTPAGFWGLYGYTF	TGTGCCAGCAGTACCCCAGCAGGGTTTTGGGGCCTCTATGGCTACACCTTC
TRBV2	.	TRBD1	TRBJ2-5	CASRQGAETQYF	TGTGCCAGCCGACAGGGGGCAGAGACCCAGTACTTC
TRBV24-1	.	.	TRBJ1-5	CATSDPSSGWEDQPQHF	TGTGCCACCAGTGACCCCTCGTCAGGCTGGGAGGATCAGCCCCAGCATTTT
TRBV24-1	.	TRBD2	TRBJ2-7	CATSDSRTSIGDEQYF	TGTGCCACCAGTGATTCCCGGACTAGCATTGGGGACGAGCAGTACTTC
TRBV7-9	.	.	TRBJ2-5	CASTREETQYF	TGTGCCAGCACCCGGGAAGAGACCCAGTACTTC
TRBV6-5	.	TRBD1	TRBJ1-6	CASSYSDRGHTSPLHF	TGTGCCAGCAGTTACTCTGACAGGGGTCATACTTCACCCCTCCACTTT
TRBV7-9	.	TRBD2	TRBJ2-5	CASRDSGRAGETQYF	TGTGCCAGCAGAGACAGCGGGAGGGCCGGGGAGACCCAGTACTTC
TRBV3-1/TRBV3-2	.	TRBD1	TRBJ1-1	CASSHTRTGNTEAFF	TGTGCCAGCAGCCACACCCGGACAGGGAACACTGAAGCTTTCTTT
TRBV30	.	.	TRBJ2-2	CAWSPLGVVTGELFF	TGTGCCTGGAGTCCCCTGGGAGTGGTCACCGGGGAGCTGTTTTTT
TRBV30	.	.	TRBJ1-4	CAWSVHREKLFF	TGTGCCTGGAGTGTACATCGCGAAAAACTGTTTTTT
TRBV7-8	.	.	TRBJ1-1	CASSLRFSRGPNTEAFF	TGTGCCAGCAGCTTACGATTTTCCAGGGGCCCTAACACTGAAGCTTTCTTT
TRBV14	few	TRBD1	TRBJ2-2	CASTSVETGGTGELFF	TGTGCCAGCACCTCAGTGGAGACAGGGGGCACCGGGGAGCTGTTTTTT
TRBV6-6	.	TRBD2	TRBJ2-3	CASSRAGAFPSTDTQYF	TGTGCCAGCAGTCGCGCGGGAGCCTTCCCTAGCACAGATACGCAGTATTTT
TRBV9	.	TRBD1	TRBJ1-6	CASSVGTGGSSPLHF	TGTGCCAGCAGCGTCGGGACAGGGGGCTCTTCACCCCTCCACTTT
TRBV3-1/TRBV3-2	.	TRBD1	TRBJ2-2	CASSQAWDREGGELFF	TGTGCCAGCAGCCAAGCGTGGGACAGGGAGGGCGGGGAGCTGTTTTTT
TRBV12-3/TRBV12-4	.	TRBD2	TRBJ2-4	CASSSGGKNIQYF	TGTGCCAGCAGCAGCGGGGGCAAAAACATTCAGTACTTC
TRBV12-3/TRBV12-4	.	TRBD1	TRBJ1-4	CASSTGVEKLFF	TGTGCCAGCAGTACAGGGGTTGAAAAACTGTTTTTT
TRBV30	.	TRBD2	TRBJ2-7	CAWSLPTRLAGDEQYF	TGTGCCTGGAGTTTACCTACGCGACTAGCGGGGGACGAGCAGTACTTC
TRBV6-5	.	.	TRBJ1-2	CASSSHDRYGYTF	TGTGCCAGCAGTTCCCACGACAGATATGGCTACACCTTC
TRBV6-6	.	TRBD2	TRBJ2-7	CASSFASGEGPYEQYF	TGTGCCAGCAGTTTCGCTAGCGGGGAGGGCCCCTACGAGCAGTACTTC
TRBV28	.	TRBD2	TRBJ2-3	CASSSYQRGSTDTQYF	TGTGCCAGCAGTTCCTACCAGCGGGGGAGCACAGATACGCAGTATTTT
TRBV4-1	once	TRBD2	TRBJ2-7	CASSQEPTSAYEQYF	TGCGCCAGCAGCCAAGAACCGACTAGCGCCTACGAGCAGTACTTC